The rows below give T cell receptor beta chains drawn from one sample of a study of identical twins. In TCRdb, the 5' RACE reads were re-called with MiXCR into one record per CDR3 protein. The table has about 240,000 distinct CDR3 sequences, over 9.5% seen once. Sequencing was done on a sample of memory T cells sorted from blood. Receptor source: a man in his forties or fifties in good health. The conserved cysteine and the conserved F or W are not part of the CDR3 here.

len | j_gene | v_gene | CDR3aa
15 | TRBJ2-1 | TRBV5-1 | ASSLGLRVSTYNEQF
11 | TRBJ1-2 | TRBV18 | ASSPESEGGYT
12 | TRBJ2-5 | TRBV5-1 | ASSLAGQGMDQY
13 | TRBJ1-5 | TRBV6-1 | ASNVFTGRDQPQH
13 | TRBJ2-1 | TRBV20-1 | SATPVQGGYNEQF
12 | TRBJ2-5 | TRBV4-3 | ASSQEQGGGTQY
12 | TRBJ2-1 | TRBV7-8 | ASSMGQGKDEQF
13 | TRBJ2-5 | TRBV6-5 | ASSYPSGNQETQY
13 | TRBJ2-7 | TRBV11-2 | ASGEGVTNSYEQY
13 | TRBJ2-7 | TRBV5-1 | ASSLDSGSVYEQY
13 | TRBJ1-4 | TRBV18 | ASSPPRTHNEKLF
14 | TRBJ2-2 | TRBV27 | ASSPWTSANTGELF
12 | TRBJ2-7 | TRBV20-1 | SAGTAGQTHEQY
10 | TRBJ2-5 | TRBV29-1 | SVERVGETQY
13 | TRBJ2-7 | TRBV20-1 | SAMTSGGAHYEQY
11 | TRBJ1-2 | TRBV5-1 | ASSLAPGSGYT
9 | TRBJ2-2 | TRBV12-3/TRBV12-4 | ASSQGGELF
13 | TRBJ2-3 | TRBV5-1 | ASSLTSGKTDTQY
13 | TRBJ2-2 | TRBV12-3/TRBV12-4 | ASSRQATNTGELF
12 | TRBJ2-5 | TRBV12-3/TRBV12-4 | ASSYYIDQETQY
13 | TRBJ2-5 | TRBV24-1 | ATSDTRDRPETQY
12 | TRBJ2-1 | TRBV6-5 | PSSSGLAGGPEF
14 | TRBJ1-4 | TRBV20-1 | SARIQTGAINEKLF
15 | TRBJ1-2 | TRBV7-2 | ASSLSGTGARVYGYT
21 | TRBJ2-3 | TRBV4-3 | ASSQTNLPGLATLSVSTDTQY
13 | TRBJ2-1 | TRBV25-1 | ASSAYTGAGNEQF
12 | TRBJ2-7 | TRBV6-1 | ASRPGTSVYEQY
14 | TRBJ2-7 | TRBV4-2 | ASSQELGREGYEQY
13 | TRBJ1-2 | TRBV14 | ASRLSGQGARGYT
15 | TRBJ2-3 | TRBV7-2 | ASSLGGGRLGRDTQY
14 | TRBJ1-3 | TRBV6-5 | ASSFSRERSGNTIY
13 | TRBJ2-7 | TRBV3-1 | ASSQATSGPYEQY
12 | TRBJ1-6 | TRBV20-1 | SAPGQGLGSPLH
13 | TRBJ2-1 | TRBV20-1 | SVWERGGLDNEQF
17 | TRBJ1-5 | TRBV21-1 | ASSKYGRVLEYSNQPQH
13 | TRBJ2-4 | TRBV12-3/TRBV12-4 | ASSFGVGAKNIQY
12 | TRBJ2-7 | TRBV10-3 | AISEVVVSGEQY
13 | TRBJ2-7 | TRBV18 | ASSPEREGMWEQY
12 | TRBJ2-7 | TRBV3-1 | ASSQEPGTYEQY
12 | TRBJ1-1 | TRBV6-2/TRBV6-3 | AIVGLRGVSEAF
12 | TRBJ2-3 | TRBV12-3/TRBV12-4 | ASSQQGSTDTQY
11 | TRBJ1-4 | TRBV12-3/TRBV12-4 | ASTAGEWEKLF
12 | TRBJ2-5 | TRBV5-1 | ASSLEHYQETQY
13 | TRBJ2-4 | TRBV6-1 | ASRLQPRAKNIQY
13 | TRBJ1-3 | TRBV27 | AQQGGWGRGNTIY
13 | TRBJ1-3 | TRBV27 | ASSSGPGSRNTIY
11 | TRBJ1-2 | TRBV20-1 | SAPHLGVGGYT
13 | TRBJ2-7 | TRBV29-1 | SVKSGTSGFNEQY
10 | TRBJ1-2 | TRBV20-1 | SAREESRGYT